One and the same sample provided the 22 T cell receptor beta chains below, sequenced in a study of radiation and T cells in renal cell carcinoma. Clones were sequenced by immunoSEQ multiplex PCR, and TCRdb holds only the in-frame ones, with some missing. This table has 150,000 or so clones, less than 85% appearing once. The time point denotes: baseline pretreatment blood. Stated treatment: 15 Gy SBRT to primary tumor, nephrectomy 4 weeks later. The starting material was blood, obtained from a patient whose treatment included radiotherapy and nephrectomy. The receptors originated from a woman aged 50 to 60 with renal cell carcinoma.

This chain uses TRBV6-5 with TRBJ2-5; 9 positions agree with TRBD1. The junction had 4 bases not matched to a gene; V was cut back by 6 bases and J by 5 bases. The CDR3 loop spans 13 amino acids. Germline V CDR1 and CDR2: MNHEY, SVGAGI. The chain's CDR3 is CASSHGTGETQYF. The DNA of the CDR3 is TGTGCCAGCAGCCACGGGACAGGGGAGACCCAGTACTTC.

The chain uses TRBV7-8 and TRBJ1-2; D remains ambiguous. Germline loops: CDR1 SGHVS, CDR2 FQNEAQ. V was cut by 3 bases and J by 5 bases, with 13 bases left in between. There are 14 residues in the CDR3. The CDR3 nucleotides read TGTGCCAGCAGCTTCCGAGTACTGCGTTATGGCTACACCTTC. It specifies CASSFRVLRYGYTF. Variable domain in full (rest from reference TRBV7-8 and TRBJ1-2): GAGVSQSPRYKVAKRGQDVALRCDPISGHVSLFWYQQALGQGPEFLTYFQNEAQLDKSGLPSDRFFAERPEGSVSTLKIQRTQQEDSAVYLCASSFRVLRYGYTFGSGTRLTVV.

This clone has more than one count but fewer than ten. The V gene is TRBV7-2, the J gene TRBJ2-7, with a possible D match to TRBD2 (6 bases). The CDR3 runs 15 residues. Trimming removed 6 bases from V and 4 bases from J, with 19 bases in between. Germline values: CDR1 SGHTA, CDR2 FQGNSA. The CDR3 loop is CASSPLGLATYEQYF. The CDR3 nucleotides are TGTGCCAGCAGTCCCTTGGGGCTAGCGACTTACGAGCAGTACTTC.

The chain is built from TRBV7-2 and TRBJ1-2; the D is unclear. Germline-derived CDR1 and CDR2 are SGHTA and FQGNSA. The CDR3 is made up of 15 amino acids. Deletions cut 1 base from V and 8 bases from J, with 17 bases between. The chain's CDR3 is CASSLGVGQIAGYTF. DNA of the CDR3: TGTGCCAGCAGCTTAGGGGTTGGGCAGATTGCGGGCTACACCTTC.

The rearrangement uses TRBV5-4 and TRBJ2-1; no definite D call. The V gene lost 4 bases and the J gene lost 2 bases, with 16 bases spanning the gap. Germline V gene sequence: CDR1 SGHNT, CDR2 YYREEE (reference sequence). CDR3 size: 16 residues. This chain's CDR3 is CASSPDGSRPYNEQFF. CDR3 sequence (DNA): TGTGCCAGCAGCCCCGACGGGTCACGGCCCTACAATGAGCAGTTCTTC.

This clone was counted a few times. This chain joins TRBV6-1 and TRBJ2-7; TRBD2 matches at 10 bases. The J segment lost 4 bases and the V segment lost 6 bases, leaving 3 bases of the junction unmatched. The germline CDR1 and CDR2 sequences are MNHNS and SASEGT. This CDR3 spans 13 amino acids. The chain's CDR3 is CASRTSGLYEQYF. The CDR3 DNA reads as TGTGCCAGCAGGACTAGCGGGCTGTACGAGCAGTACTTC.

This rearrangement joins TRBV10-1 to TRBJ2-7, with D possibly TRBD1 on 6 matching bases. CDR3 length: 15 amino acids. V gave up 6 bases and J gave up 7 bases, with 22 bases separating them. CDR1 is WNHNN and CDR2 is SYGVQD in the germline V gene (reference sequence). The CDR3 DNA reads TGCGCCAGCAGCGAACGTCTTACGGAAGGGGGAGAGCAGTACTTC. It codes for CASSERLTEGGEQYF.

V and J are TRBV6-1 and TRBJ2-7; perhaps TRBD2 as D (5 bases). The V and J ends lost 7 bases and 0 bases respectively, with 16 bases between them. The CDR3 runs to 15 residues. In germline, CDR1 is MNHNS, CDR2 SASEGT. Here the CDR3 reads CASTGPRASSYEQYF. CDR3 nucleotides: TGTGCCAGCACCGGGCCGCGGGCCAGCTCCTACGAGCAGTACTTC.

This clone has a single count. This sequence joins TRBV5-4 and TRBJ2-7; TRBD2 might be the D (5 bases). Per germline, CDR1 SGHNT and CDR2 YYREEE (reference sequence). With 1 base removed from V and 6 bases from J, the gap between germline ends came to 17 bases. CDR3 length: 15 amino acids. The DNA for the CDR3 is TGTGCCAGCAGCTTGCCCCTAGATGCGGGCTCCGAGCAGTACTTC. It specifies CASSLPLDAGSEQYF.

V is TRBV7-9 and J is TRBJ1-1; D not certain. From germline, CDR1 is SEHNR and CDR2 FQNEAQ (reference sequence). Trimming removed 6 bases from V and 1 base from J, with 9 bases in between. The CDR3 contains 13 residues. CDR3 bases: TGTGCCAGCAGGTTCCCGGAGAACACTGAAGCTTTCTTT. It specifies CASRFPENTEAFF.

The chain uses TRBV7-9 and TRBJ1-3, with no clear D. This CDR3 contains 12 residues. Per the germline V gene, CDR1 is SEHNR and CDR2 is FQNEAQ (reference sequence). V was pared by 5 bases and J by 7 bases, with 9 bases between. CDR3: CASSLHGNTIYF. In DNA, the CDR3 is TGTGCCAGCAGCCTACATGGGAACACCATATATTTT.

The V and J genes are TRBV6-1 and TRBJ2-1, with 10 bases fitting TRBD2. In germline, CDR1 is MNHNS, CDR2 SASEGT. The CDR3 spans 16 residues. J was trimmed by 8 bases and V by 1 base; bases with no gene match: 8. The CDR3 coding sequence is TGTGCCAGCAGTGAAGTCCTAGCGGGAGATTTAGATGAGCAGTTCTTC. Translation: CASSEVLAGDLDEQFF.

V gene TRBV9 combines with J gene TRBJ2-7; TRBD2 might be the D (6 bases). V dropped 0 bases and J dropped 6 bases, with 10 bases sitting between them. This CDR3 region has 13 residues. Per germline, CDR1 SGDLS and CDR2 YYNGEE. For the CDR3, the DNA is TGTGCCAGCAGCGTAGTCCCCGGGGGCGAGCAGTACTTC. Translation gives CASSVVPGGEQYF.

The V call is TRBV30, the J call TRBJ1-6; 7 positions match TRBD1. Trimming took 0 bases from V and 9 from J; bases not matched to a gene: 8. The CDR3 consists of 15 residues. Germline V gives CDR1 GTSNPN, CDR2 SVGIG (reference sequence). CDR3 in amino acids: CAWSVLGGRSSPLHF. The CDR3, as DNA: TGTGCCTGGAGTGTACTAGGGGGCAGGAGTTCACCCCTCCACTTT.

J is TRBJ2-7 and V is TRBV4-2; 9 positions match TRBD1. With 1 base clipped from V and 4 bases from J, the junction kept 8 bases outside the gene matches. Germline-derived CDR1 and CDR2 are LGHNA and YNFKEQ. The CDR3 is 16 amino acids. The CDR3 region has the DNA TGTGCCAGCAGCCAAGGGTCCGGACAGGGGTCTTACGAGCAGTACTTC. It codes for CASSQGSGQGSYEQYF.

This sequence joins TRBV19 and TRBJ2-3; 9 bases map to TRBD1. The V gene's germline CDR1 is LNHDA and CDR2 SQIVND (reference sequence). The CDR3 totals 16 residues. V was clipped by 8 bases and J by 2 bases; unmatched bases: 11. The CDR3 nucleotides read TGTGCCAGTCGCCATCGGCGGGACAGGGACACAGATACGCAGTATTTT. Its translation: CASRHRRDRDTDTQYF. The whole variable domain, filled in from reference TRBV19 and TRBJ2-3, reads DGGITQSPKYLFRKEGQNVTLSCEQNLNHDAMYWYRQDPGQGLRLIYYSQIVNDFQKGDIAEGYSVSREKKESFPLTVTSAQKNPTAFYLCASRHRRDRDTDTQYFGPGTRLTVL.

This rearrangement joins TRBV5-6 to TRBJ1-6, with TRBD1 identical over 7 bases. The CDR3 covers 14 residues. The junction had 6 bases not matched to a gene; V was cut back by 3 bases and J by 9 bases. Germline loops: CDR1 SGHDT, CDR2 YYEEEE. The chain's CDR3 is CASSWGGGASPLHF. The CDR3 nucleotides are TGTGCCAGCAGCTGGGGAGGGGGCGCTTCACCCCTCCACTTT.

The V and J genes are TRBV7-8 and TRBJ1-5; no clear D. CDR3 length: 14 residues. The germline gives CDR1 SGHVS, CDR2 FQNEAQ. The ends were cut back, 5 bases at V and 3 bases at J, with 11 bases in the middle. DNA for the CDR3: TGTGCCAGCAGCGACCCCAGATTCAATCAGCCCCAGCATTTT. It is translated as CASSDPRFNQPQHF.

The genes are TRBV21-1 and TRBJ2-2; the table's TRBD2 call for D was not verified on the DNA. TRBV21-1 is noted as a pseudogene. There are 13 residues in the CDR3. CDR3: CASTQGGAGELFF. The CDR3 region has the DNA TGTGCCAGCACCCAAGGAGGGGCCGGGGAGCTGTTTTTT.

The chain joins TRBV18 to TRBJ1-2, with 8 bases lining up with TRBD1. The CDR3 runs to 13 residues. Losses at the gene ends were 2 bases for V and 5 bases for J; bases not matched to a gene: 1. Germline V gene lookup returns CDR1 KGHSH and CDR2 LQKENI. CDR3 coding DNA: TGTGCCAGCTCACCAGGACAGGGTTATGGCTACACCTTC. Translated: CASSPGQGYGYTF.

This sequence joins TRBV19 and TRBJ2-5; unclear D gene. CDR1 and CDR2 (germline): LNHDA, SQIVND (reference sequence). The CDR3 sequence is 15 residues long. With 3 bases removed from V and 4 bases from J, the gap between germline ends came to 15 bases. The chain's CDR3 is CASSIGGTTGETQYF. Written as DNA, the CDR3 is TGTGCCAGTAGTATTGGCGGTACGACGGGAGAGACCCAGTACTTC.

The chain is built from TRBV9 and TRBJ1-3; D unresolved. The CDR3 length is 15 residues. Germline V lookup: CDR1 SGDLS, CDR2 YYNGEE. V lost 0 bases, J lost 0 bases, and 7 bases lay in between. CDR3 sequence (DNA): TGTGCCAGCAGCGTAGTACCTAACTCTGGAAACACCATATATTTT. This codes for CASSVVPNSGNTIYF. The complete variable domain, with remaining parts taken from reference TRBV9 and TRBJ1-3, reads DSGVTQTPKHLITATGQRVTLRCSPRSGDLSVYWYQQSLDQGLQFLIQYYNGEERAKGNILERFSAQQFPDLHSELNLSSLELGDSALYFCASSVVPNSGNTIYFGEGSWLTVV.